The 25 T cell receptor beta chains below were found in one sample sequenced in a study of T-cell memory formation after mild COVID-19. TCRdb processed the 5' RACE reads anew with MiXCR; each CDR3 protein has one entry. Among about 130,000 distinct CDR3 sequences, approximately 15% were seen once, and the ten largest hold 4.5% to 6.5%. Sequencing was done on a sample of PBMCs or a T cell subset sorted from them (not recorded which). These receptors were obtained from a young man who had mild COVID-19 (a few samples of this study predate the infection). Cell type and time point are not known.

The V gene is TRBV7-2, the J gene TRBJ2-2; either TRBD1 or TRBD2 may fit D (5 bases each). V was trimmed by 3 bases and J by 7 bases, leaving 18 bases between them. Germline V CDR1 and CDR2: SGHTA, FQGNSA. The CDR3 has 16 amino acids. CDR3 nucleotides: TGTGCCAGCAGCTTCGTCCCTGGGACGGTGGTCGGGGAGCTGTTTTTT. Its protein is CASSFVPGTVVGELFF.

The chain employs TRBV14 and TRBJ2-3; D possibly corresponds to TRBD2 (6 bases). Trimming took off 6 bases at V and 0 bases at J, with 16 bases between the two ends. In germline, CDR1 is SGHDN, CDR2 FVKESK. The CDR3 consists of 16 residues. The CDR3 loop reads CASSLYRDSSTDTQYF. The CDR3 DNA reads TGTGCCAGCAGTCTATACCGGGACTCAAGCACAGATACGCAGTATTTT. The complete variable domain, with remaining parts taken from reference TRBV14 and TRBJ2-3, reads EAGVTQFPSHSVIEKGQTVTLRCDPISGHDNLYWYRRVMGKEIKFLLHFVKESKQDESGMPNNRFLAERTGGTYSTLKVQPAELEDSGVYFCASSLYRDSSTDTQYFGPGTRLTVL.

This clonotype appeared once. Germline is not matched at one junction end, which may reflect a read error. This rearrangement joins TRBV7-2 to TRBJ1-4; the D gene is possibly TRBD1 (6 bases). The CDR3 totals 14 residues. From germline, CDR1 is SGHTA and CDR2 FQGNSA. The CDR3 is CASSLRGWSEKRFF. CDR3 nucleotides: TGTGCCAGCAGCCTCAGGGGCTGGAGTGAAAAACGGTTTTTT.

This clonotype was detected a few times. This rearrangement joins TRBV30 to TRBJ2-5, with D maybe TRBD2 (7 bases). CDR1 and CDR2 from the germline V gene are GTSNPN and SVGIG (reference sequence). With 2 bases removed from V and 7 bases from J, the gap between germline ends came to 8 bases. This CDR3 is 11 amino acids long. CDR3 amino acids: CAWSRGGTQYF. The CDR3 DNA follows: TGTGCCTGGAGTAGGGGGGGGACCCAGTACTTC. Filled out from reference TRBV30 and TRBJ2-5, the complete variable domain reads SQTIHQWPATLVQPVGSPLSLECTVEGTSNPNLYWYRQAAGRGLQLLFYSVGIGQISSEVPQNLSASRPQDRQFILSSKKLLLSDSGFYLCAWSRGGTQYFGPGTRLLVL.

The chain carries TRBV5-1 and TRBJ2-3; weak D call: TRBD1 (6 bases). The CDR3 covers 14 residues. V was pared by 4 bases and J by 0 bases, with 9 bases between. In germline, CDR1 is SGHRS, CDR2 YFSETQ. The CDR3 region is CASSRQESTDTQYF. The CDR3 DNA reads TGCGCCAGCAGCCGACAGGAAAGCACAGATACGCAGTATTTT.

Comment on this clonotype: A junction end diverges from the germline sequence, so it may reflect a read error. The chain employs TRBV11-2 and TRBJ1-1; no clear D. Germline CDR1 SGHAT, CDR2 FQNNGV. This CDR3 is 15 amino acids long. CDR3 bases: TGTGCCAGCAGCTCCCTAGTCGGCAGCCCTTTTGAGTTTGTCTTT. It translates to CASSSLVGSPFEFVF.

The DNA for the CDR3 is TGTGCCAGCAGCCACGGGACGGGAACCACCGGGGAGCTGTTTTTT. Its translation is CASSHGTGTTGELFF. The chain has TRBV11-2 and TRBJ2-2; D might be TRBD1 or TRBD2, each matching 5 bases. Germline-derived CDR1 and CDR2 are SGHAT and FQNNGV. The V and J ends lost 5 bases and 4 bases respectively, with 14 bases between them. This CDR3 contains 15 residues.

Only a few counts were recorded for this clonotype. V and J are TRBV12-3 or TRBV12-4 and TRBJ2-3, with D tentatively TRBD1 (6 bases). The CDR3 runs 15 residues. Trimming took off 7 bases at V and 3 bases at J, with 17 bases between the two ends. CDR3 DNA sequence: TGTGCCAGCAATTCCCAGGGCCAGGGGACAGATACGCAGTATTTT. Translating it yields CASNSQGQGTDTQYF.

This chain connects TRBV7-2 to TRBJ2-3; D is undetermined. The CDR3 covers 13 residues. V lost 4 bases and J lost 5, with 10 bases in between. Germline assignment: CDR1 SGHTA and CDR2 FQGNSA. CDR3: CASSSSERDTQYF. CDR3 nucleotides: TGTGCCAGCAGCTCGAGCGAGAGAGATACGCAGTATTTT.

The chain uses TRBV1 and TRBJ1-1. TRBV1 is listed as a pseudogene. This CDR3 is 13 amino acids long. CDR3 in DNA: TGCACCAGCAGCCAAGACACCAACACTGAAGCTTTCTTT. Its translation is CTSSQDTNTEAFF.

This clonotype came up a few times. V is TRBV12-3 or TRBV12-4 and J is TRBJ1-5, with TRBD1 identical over 8 bases. V was clipped by 4 bases and J by 4 bases; unmatched bases: 15. CDR3 size: 18 residues. The CDR3 coding sequence is TGTGCCAGCAGTTCTAGAGATCCCCGGACAGGGACGAATCAGCCCCAGCATTTT. This gives the protein CASSSRDPRTGTNQPQHF.

J is TRBJ2-2 and V is TRBV5-1, with no clear D. The CDR3 has 13 amino acids. Trimming left V 2 bases short and J 6 bases short, with 8 bases between. Germline V CDR1 and CDR2: SGHRS, YFSETQ. CDR3 bases: TGCGCCAGCAGCTTTGATTTGCCCGGGGAGCTGTTTTTT. Translating gives CASSFDLPGELFF.

This chain joins TRBV5-1 and TRBJ2-5; D perhaps matches TRBD1 (5 bases). The CDR3 covers 14 residues. The germline gives CDR1 SGHRS, CDR2 YFSETQ. Trimming took 0 bases from V and 4 from J, leaving 10 bases between them. The CDR3 protein is CASSLVGPSETQYF. The CDR3 coding sequence is TGCGCCAGCAGCTTGGTGGGGCCGTCAGAGACCCAGTACTTC.

Many counts were recorded for this clonotype. The chain is built from TRBV10-3 and TRBJ2-5, with 8 bases that match TRBD1. With 6 bases clipped from V and 2 bases from J, the junction kept 2 bases outside the gene matches. Germline V gene sequence: CDR1 ENHRY, CDR2 SYGVKD. The length of the CDR3 is 13 residues. DNA of the CDR3: TGTGCCATCAGCCAGGGGGCTCAAGAGACCCAGTACTTC. Residues: CAISQGAQETQYF.

The chain couples TRBV12-3 or TRBV12-4 to TRBJ1-1; a possible D gene is TRBD1 (5 bases). The CDR3 runs 13 residues. Trimming pared 6 bases from V and 10 bases from J, leaving 18 bases between. The CDR3 loop reads CASSQVPGLGAFF. CDR3 in DNA: TGTGCCAGCAGCCAAGTCCCGGGACTGGGAGCTTTCTTT.

The chain carries TRBV18 and TRBJ2-7; 8 bases line up with TRBD1. Germline trimming cut 6 bases from V and 1 base from J; bases unmatched to any gene: 8. The CDR3 contains 15 residues. CDR1 is KGHSH and CDR2 is LQKENI in the germline V gene. CDR3 loop: CASSSRDRGSYEQYV. The CDR3 coding sequence is TGTGCCAGCTCGTCGCGAGACAGGGGTTCCTACGAGCAGTACGTC.

V gene TRBV24-1 combines with J gene TRBJ2-2; TRBD1 agrees at 8 bases. The germline V gene has CDR1 KGHDR and CDR2 SFDVKD. The length of the CDR3 is 16 residues. The junction had 6 bases not matched to a gene; V was cut back by 3 bases and J by 4 bases. CDR3 sequence: CATSDRQGSSTGELFF. Written as DNA, the CDR3 is TGTGCCACCAGTGATCGACAGGGGTCGAGCACCGGGGAGCTGTTTTTT.

The V and J genes are TRBV7-9 and TRBJ1-3; D unresolved. CDR3 length: 12 residues. The ends were cut back, 0 bases at V and 12 bases at J, with 9 bases in the middle. Germline V CDR1 and CDR2: SEHNR, FQNEAQ (reference sequence). For the CDR3, the DNA is TGTGCCAGCAGCTTAGCACCCGGCGGCATATATTTT. Translated, it gives CASSLAPGGIYF.

A few counts support this clonotype. J is TRBJ2-2 and V is TRBV24-1; 7 positions match TRBD1. Per the germline V gene, CDR1 is KGHDR and CDR2 is SFDVKD. The CDR3 is 16 amino acids. Trimming at V came to 3 bases and at J to 5 bases, leaving 8 bases not matched to a gene. The CDR3: CATSDATGSLTGELFF. The CDR3 coding sequence is TGTGCCACCAGTGATGCGACAGGGTCCCTAACCGGGGAGCTGTTTTTT.

The V gene is TRBV20-1, the J gene TRBJ2-3, with 10 bases identical to TRBD2. Germline CDR1 and CDR2: DFQATT and SNEGSKA (reference sequence). V was clipped by 3 bases and J by 1 base; unmatched bases: 4. CDR3 length: 15 residues. This CDR3 reads CSASSSGGGTDTQYF. The CDR3 DNA sequence: TGCAGTGCTAGTTCAAGCGGGGGGGGCACAGATACGCAGTATTTT.

In this sample, this clonotype turned up many times. The chain is built from TRBV20-1 and TRBJ2-1; 9 bases map to TRBD1. The length of the CDR3 is 16 residues. Germline CDR1 is DFQATT and CDR2 is SNEGSKA (reference sequence). The V segment lost 1 base and the J segment 5 bases; nucleotides outside the gene matches: 9. The CDR3 DNA reads TGCAGTGCTAGAGCCGTACAGGGGGCGAGGGACAATGAGCAGTTCTTC. It is translated as CSARAVQGARDNEQFF.

This rearrangement joins TRBV6-5 to TRBJ2-3, with D perhaps TRBD2 (5 bases). The CDR3 contains 14 residues. Trimming cost V 5 bases and J 2 bases, with 11 bases left between them. Per germline, CDR1 MNHEY and CDR2 SVGAGI. Written as DNA, the CDR3 is TGTGCCAGCAGTCCTACCGGGAACACAGATACGCAGTATTTT. Its translation is CASSPTGNTDTQYF.

The gene calls are TRBV5-1 and TRBJ2-3; 9 bases are a match to TRBD2. Germline V CDR1 and CDR2: SGHRS, YFSETQ. The CDR3 length is 14 residues. V lost 7 bases to trimming and J lost 1 base; unmatched junction nucleotides: 4. CDR3: CASGGGAGTDTQYF. CDR3 coding DNA: TGCGCCAGCGGCGGGGGGGCCGGCACAGATACGCAGTATTTT.

The chain is built from TRBV2 and TRBJ1-2; D not resolved. Germline V lookup: CDR1 SNHLY, CDR2 FYNNEI. V gave up 2 bases and J gave up 4 bases, with 11 bases separating them. The CDR3 is 14 residues long. The CDR3 sequence is CASSEQVISYGYTF. The CDR3 DNA sequence: TGTGCCAGCAGTGAACAGGTTATCTCCTATGGCTACACCTTC.

The gene calls are TRBV6-5 and TRBJ2-7, with unresolved D. Germline V gene sequence: CDR1 MNHEY, CDR2 SVGAGI. This CDR3 spans 12 amino acids. Trimming shortened V by 6 bases and J by 6 bases, and 12 bases separated the two germline ends. DNA for the CDR3: TGTGCCAGCAGCGCAGTAGTTGGCGAGCAGTACTTC. This translates into CASSAVVGEQYF.